The 10 T cell receptor beta chains below were found in one sample sequenced in a study of CD8 T cells in ankylosing spondylitis. TCRdb re-called the 5' RACE reads with MiXCR, one entry per CDR3 protein. The sample includes 130,000 or so distinct CDR3 sequences, over 6% of them seen just once. The sequenced sample consisted of blood, either unsorted or a sorted T cell fraction (not recorded which). These receptors originate from a male donor with ankylosing spondylitis or in good health (not recorded which).

The chain has TRBV7-9 and TRBJ2-2; no reliable D call. Deletions cut 5 bases from V and 6 bases from J, with 7 bases between. In germline, CDR1 is SEHNR, CDR2 FQNEAQ (reference sequence). The CDR3 spans 12 residues. The CDR3 coding sequence is TGTGCCAGCAGCGCCGTGGCCGGGGAGCTGTTTTTT. It translates to CASSAVAGELFF.

This clonotype was counted many times. The chain recombines TRBV20-1 with TRBJ2-5; 13 bases line up with TRBD2. The CDR3 sequence is 16 residues long. The germline V gene has CDR1 DFQATT and CDR2 SNEGSKA (reference sequence). After removal of 3 bases from V and 2 bases from J, the junction contained 6 bases not matched to a gene. DNA for the CDR3: TGCAGTGCTAGGACCCAGGGACTAGCGGGACAAGAGACCCAGTACTTC. Its translation: CSARTQGLAGQETQYF.

This clonotype has at least ten counts. V is TRBV7-8 and J is TRBJ1-1; D not resolved. The CDR3 has 14 residues. Trimming pared 3 bases from V and 4 bases from J, leaving 12 bases between. Germline V gene data show CDR1 as SGHVS and CDR2 as FQNEAQ. CDR3 in DNA: TGTGCCAGCAGCTTGGTTAAGGAGAGCACTGAAGCTTTCTTT. This gives the protein CASSLVKESTEAFF.

In the case of this clonotype: A read error may be the cause here, since a much bigger clone is one base away. The rearrangement joins TRBV3-1 to TRBJ2-5, with TRBD2 identical over 7 bases. CDR1 is LGHDT and CDR2 is YNNKEL in the germline V gene (reference sequence). J lost 5 bases, V lost 10 bases, and 4 bases had no gene match. The CDR3 sequence is 11 residues long. CDR3 in amino acids: CATLACETQYF. DNA for the CDR3: TGTGCCACACTAGCGTGCGAGACCCAGTACTTC.

At least ten counts were recorded for this clonotype. This chain links TRBV20-1 with TRBJ1-1, with 8 bases fitting TRBD1. The CDR3 covers 12 residues. Per the germline V gene, CDR1 is DFQATT and CDR2 is SNEGSKA (reference sequence). The CDR3 DNA follows: TGCAGAGTTGACAGGGGTAACACTGAAGCTTTCTTT. This encodes CRVDRGNTEAFF.

This clonotype was counted at least ten times. The V gene is TRBV7-2, the J gene TRBJ2-1; 13 bases are shared with TRBD2. The germline V gene has CDR1 SGHTA and CDR2 FQGNSA. The junction had 3 bases not matched to a gene; V was cut back by 6 bases and J by 1 base. The CDR3 spans 16 residues. CDR3 bases: TGTGCCAGCAGGGGACTAGCGGGAATGTCCTACAATGAGCAGTTCTTC. Its translation is CASRGLAGMSYNEQFF.

This clonotype appeared many times. The CDR3 nucleotides read TGTGCCAGCAGCTTGGATGGACTAGCGTACCAAGAGACCCAGTACTTC. It yields the protein CASSLDGLAYQETQYF. The chain couples TRBV7-9 to TRBJ2-5; 9 nucleotides align to TRBD2. CDR1 and CDR2 from the germline V gene are SEHNR and FQNEAQ (reference sequence). Trimming at V came to 3 bases and at J to 0 bases, leaving 5 bases not matched to a gene. This CDR3 region has 16 residues.

The table lists this clonotype with many counts. CDR3 bases: TGTGCCAGCTCACCCAGCCCAATGGAGAACACTGAAGCTTTCTTT. Its protein product is CASSPSPMENTEAFF. The V gene is TRBV18, the J gene TRBJ1-1, with D uncertain. The CDR3 extends over 15 amino acids. The V end was cut by 3 bases, the J end by 1 base, with 12 bases between. Looked up from germline, CDR1 is KGHSH and CDR2 is LQKENI.

This clonotype has a count of ten or more. The chain has TRBV5-1 and TRBJ2-7, with 7 bases lining up with TRBD1. The germline V gene has CDR1 SGHRS and CDR2 YFSETQ. Germline trimming cut 0 bases from V and 3 bases from J; bases unmatched to any gene: 6. The CDR3 loop spans 15 amino acids. CDR3 sequence (DNA): TGCGCCAGCAGCTTGGGTGGGGGACAGAACTACGAGCAGTACTTC. Translation: CASSLGGGQNYEQYF.

This clonotype was counted at least ten times. This chain links TRBV5-6 with TRBJ2-7, with TRBD2 matching over 8 bases. This CDR3 comprises 15 residues. V gave up 4 bases and J gave up 2 bases; unmatched junction bases: 8. Per germline, CDR1 SGHDT and CDR2 YYEEEE. The CDR3: CASSKPGLGPYEQYF. The CDR3 DNA reads TGTGCCAGCAGCAAGCCGGGACTAGGGCCCTACGAGCAGTACTTC.